This TCR beta chain was sequenced during a study of regulatory T cells in long-lasting Graves disease. Regarding the study as a whole: The researchers studied only peripheral blood, not thyroid tissue.

Arm-PCR with iRepertoire HTBI primers amplified the CDR3 regions for these TCR beta libraries. MiXCR, applied by TCRdb to the multiplex PCR reads, yields one record per CDR3 protein. Among 250,000 to 400,000 distinct CDR3 sequences listed, more than 15% were seen once. Indicated time point: newly diagnosed GD, antithyroid drugs for less than 3 months. RNA isolated from PBMCs was used to make the TCR library. The sample holds many counts of this clonotype. Antigen: not known. V was shortened by 6 bases and J by 2 bases, with 20 bases between the two germline ends. The CDR3 runs 16 residues. Per germline, CDR1 DFQATT and CDR2 SNEGSKA (reference sequence).

This clonotype was sampled from a female donor with Graves disease. The chain carries TRBV20-1 and TRBJ2-4, with D tentatively TRBD1 or TRBD2 (6 bases each). The material sequenced was peripheral blood mononuclear cells (PBMCs), taken at new diagnosis, from a patient treated with antithyroid drugs. For the CDR3, the DNA is TGCAGTGCCGAGAGGGGGGCCTCCCTTCCCAAAAACATTCAGTACTTC. Protein: CSAERGASLPKNIQYF.